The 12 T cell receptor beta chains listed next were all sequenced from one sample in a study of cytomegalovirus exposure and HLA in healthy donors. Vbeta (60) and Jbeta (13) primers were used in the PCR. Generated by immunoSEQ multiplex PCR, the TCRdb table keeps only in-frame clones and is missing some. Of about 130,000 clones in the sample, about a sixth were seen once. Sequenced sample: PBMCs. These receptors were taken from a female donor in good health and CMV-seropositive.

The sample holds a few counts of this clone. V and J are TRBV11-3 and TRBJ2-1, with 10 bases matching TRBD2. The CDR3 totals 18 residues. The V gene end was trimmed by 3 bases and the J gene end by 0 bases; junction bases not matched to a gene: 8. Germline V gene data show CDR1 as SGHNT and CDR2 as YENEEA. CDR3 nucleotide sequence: TGTGCCAGCAGCTTGGGTAGCGGGGGGCCTTACTCCTACAATGAGCAGTTCTTC. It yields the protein CASSLGSGGPYSYNEQFF.

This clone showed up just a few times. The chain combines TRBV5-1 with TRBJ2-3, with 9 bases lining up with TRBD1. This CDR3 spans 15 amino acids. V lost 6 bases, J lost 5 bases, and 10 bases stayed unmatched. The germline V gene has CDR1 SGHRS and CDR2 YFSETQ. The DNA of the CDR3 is TGCGCCAGCACATCCGGGACAGGGACGGGAGATACGCAGTATTTT. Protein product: CASTSGTGTGDTQYF.

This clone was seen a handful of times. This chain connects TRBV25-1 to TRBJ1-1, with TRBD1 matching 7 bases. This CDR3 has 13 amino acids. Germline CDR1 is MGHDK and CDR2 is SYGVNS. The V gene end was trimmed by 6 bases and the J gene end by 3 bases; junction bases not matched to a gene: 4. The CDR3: CASRSTGDTEAFF. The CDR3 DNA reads TGTGCCAGCAGAAGTACAGGGGACACTGAAGCTTTCTTT.

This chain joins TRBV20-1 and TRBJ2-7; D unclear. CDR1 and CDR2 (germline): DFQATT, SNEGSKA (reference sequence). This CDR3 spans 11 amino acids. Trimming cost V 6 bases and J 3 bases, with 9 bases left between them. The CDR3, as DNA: TGCAGTGCATGGCAGAACTACGAGCAGTACTTC. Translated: CSAWQNYEQYF.

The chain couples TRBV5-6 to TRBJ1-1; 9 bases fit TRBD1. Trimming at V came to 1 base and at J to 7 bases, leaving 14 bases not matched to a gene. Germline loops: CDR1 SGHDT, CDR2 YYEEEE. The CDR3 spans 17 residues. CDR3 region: CASSLTGTGPLLGEAFF. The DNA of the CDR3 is TGTGCCAGCAGCTTGACCGGGACAGGGCCCCTTCTCGGTGAAGCTTTCTTT.

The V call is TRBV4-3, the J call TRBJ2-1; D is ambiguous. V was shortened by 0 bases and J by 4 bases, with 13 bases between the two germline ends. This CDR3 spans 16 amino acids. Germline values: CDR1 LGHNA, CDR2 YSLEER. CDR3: CASSQDRSAPYNEQFF. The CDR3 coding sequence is TGCGCCAGCAGCCAAGATCGGAGTGCCCCTTACAATGAGCAGTTCTTC.

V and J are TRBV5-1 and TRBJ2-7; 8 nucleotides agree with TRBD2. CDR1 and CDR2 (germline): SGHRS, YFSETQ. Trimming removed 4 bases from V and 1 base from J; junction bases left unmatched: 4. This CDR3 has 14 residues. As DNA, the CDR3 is TGCGCCAGCAGCCTCCAGCGGGAGTCCTACGAGCAGTACTTC. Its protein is CASSLQRESYEQYF.

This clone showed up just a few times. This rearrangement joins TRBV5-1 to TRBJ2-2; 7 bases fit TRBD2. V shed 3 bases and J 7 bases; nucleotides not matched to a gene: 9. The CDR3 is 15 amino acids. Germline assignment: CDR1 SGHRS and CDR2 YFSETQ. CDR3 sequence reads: CASSSGLPRGGELFF. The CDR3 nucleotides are TGCGCCAGCAGCTCGGGACTACCTAGGGGCGGGGAGCTGTTTTTT. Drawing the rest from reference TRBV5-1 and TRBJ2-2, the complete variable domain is KAGVTQTPRYLIKTRGQQVTLSCSPISGHRSVSWYQQTPGQGLQFLFEYFSETQRNKGNFPGRFSGRQFSNSRSEMNVSTLELGDSALYLCASSSGLPRGGELFFGEGSRLTVL.

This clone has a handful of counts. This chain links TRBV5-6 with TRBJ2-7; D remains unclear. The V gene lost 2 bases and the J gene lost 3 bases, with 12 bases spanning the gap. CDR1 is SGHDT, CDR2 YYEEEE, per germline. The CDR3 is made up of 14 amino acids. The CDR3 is CASSFFPQNYEQYF. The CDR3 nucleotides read TGTGCCAGCAGCTTCTTTCCGCAGAACTACGAGCAGTACTTC.

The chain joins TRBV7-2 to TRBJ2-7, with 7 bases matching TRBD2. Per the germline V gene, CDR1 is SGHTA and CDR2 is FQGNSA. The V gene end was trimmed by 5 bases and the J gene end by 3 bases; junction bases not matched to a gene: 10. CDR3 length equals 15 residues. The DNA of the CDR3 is TGTGCCAGCAGCCCTGGGGGGACTACAAACTACGAGCAGTACTTC. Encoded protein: CASSPGGTTNYEQYF.

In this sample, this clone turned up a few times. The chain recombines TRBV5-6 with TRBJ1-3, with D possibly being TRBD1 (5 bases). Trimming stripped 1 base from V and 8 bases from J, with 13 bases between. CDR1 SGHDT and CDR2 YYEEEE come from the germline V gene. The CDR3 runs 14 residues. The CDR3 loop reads CASSLIQVGDTIYF. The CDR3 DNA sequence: TGTGCCAGCAGCTTGATACAGGTCGGAGACACCATATATTTT.

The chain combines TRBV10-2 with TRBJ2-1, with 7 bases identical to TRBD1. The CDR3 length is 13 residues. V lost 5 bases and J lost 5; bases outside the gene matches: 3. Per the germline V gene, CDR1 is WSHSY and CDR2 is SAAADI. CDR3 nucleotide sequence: TGCGCCAGCAGTAATACAGGGGACAATGAGCAGTTCTTC. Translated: CASSNTGDNEQFF.